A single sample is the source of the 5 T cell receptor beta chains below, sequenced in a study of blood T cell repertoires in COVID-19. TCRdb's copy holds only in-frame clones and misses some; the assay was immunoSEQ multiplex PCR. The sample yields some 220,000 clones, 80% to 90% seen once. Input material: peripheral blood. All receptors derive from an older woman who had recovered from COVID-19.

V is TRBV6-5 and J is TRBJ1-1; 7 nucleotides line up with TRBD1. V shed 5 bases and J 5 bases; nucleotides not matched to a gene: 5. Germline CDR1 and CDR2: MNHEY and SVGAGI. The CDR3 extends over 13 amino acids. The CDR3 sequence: CASSQGQWTEAFF. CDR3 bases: TGTGCCAGCAGTCAGGGACAGTGGACTGAAGCTTTCTTT.

The CDR3 protein is CASSSDRGIYNEQFF. In nucleotides, the CDR3 is TGTGCCAGCAGCTCGGACAGAGGCATTTACAATGAGCAGTTCTTC. The chain combines TRBV11-2 with TRBJ2-1; a weak D match, TRBD1 (6 bases). V lost 4 bases and J lost 4, with 14 bases in between. The CDR3 has 15 residues. Germline CDR1 and CDR2: SGHAT and FQNNGV.

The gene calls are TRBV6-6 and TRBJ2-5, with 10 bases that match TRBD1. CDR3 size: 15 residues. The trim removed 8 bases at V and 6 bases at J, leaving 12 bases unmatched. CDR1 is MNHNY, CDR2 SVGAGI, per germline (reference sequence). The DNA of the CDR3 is TGTGCCAGCGCACCCTTCCGGGACAGGGGAAAGACCCAGTACTTC. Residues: CASAPFRDRGKTQYF.

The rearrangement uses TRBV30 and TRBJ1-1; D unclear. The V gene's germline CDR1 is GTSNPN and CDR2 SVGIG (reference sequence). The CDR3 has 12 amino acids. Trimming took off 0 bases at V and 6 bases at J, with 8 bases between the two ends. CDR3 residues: CAWSVWSAEAFF. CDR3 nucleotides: TGTGCCTGGAGTGTATGGTCAGCTGAAGCTTTCTTT.

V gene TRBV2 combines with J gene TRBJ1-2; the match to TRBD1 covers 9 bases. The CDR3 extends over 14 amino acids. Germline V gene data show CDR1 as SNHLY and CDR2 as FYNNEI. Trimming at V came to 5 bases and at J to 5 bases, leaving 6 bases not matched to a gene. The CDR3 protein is CASSMGQGRYGYTF. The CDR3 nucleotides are TGTGCCAGCAGTATGGGACAGGGTAGATATGGCTACACCTTC.